This entry describes one TCR beta chain. Its antigen is unknown. Base quality data are lacking; no much larger clone is found one base away. The sample's time point, from its label and the paper: about 28 days (+/-7) after the second vaccine dose. AZD1222 recipients whose second dose came at about 4 weeks and those whose second dose came at about 12 weeks were combined into one group, since spike-specific TCR depth and breadth did not differ between the two schedules. The vaccinee samples were drawn from two UK trials, COV001 and COV002, one of which was a single-blind randomized controlled phase 2/3 trial testing AZD1222 (ChAdOx1 nCoV-19) in healthy adults. Trial participant PBMC samples were collected at day 0 and day 28 after the second dose for TCRbeta chain sequencing. The record originates from a study of T cell responses to AZD1222 COVID-19 vaccine (dated by TCRdb to the early 2020s). For the study in its entirety: TCR sequencing was performed for 230 to 250 trial participants, of whom about 200 were given two doses of AZD1222 and some 25 were given two doses of MenACWY control vaccine. Enrollment into the trials was organized by age into subgroups of 18-55, 56-69 and 70-plus years, and those subgroups contained roughly 150, 30 and 60 TCR-sequenced participants, respectively. Study-wide conclusions, independent of this receptor: Vaccine-associated CD4 TCRs spanned the whole spike protein, with dominant responses in regions 160-218 and 743-854. Conclusions about previously exposed vaccinees are limited, since just six AZD1222 recipients were seropositive for SARS-CoV-2 at baseline. Epitopes outside the regions mutated in the B.1.351 and B.1.1.7 variants were reportedly recognized by nearly half of the unique spike-specific TCRs. Participants were mostly white British and included more females than males, and it was suggested by the authors that clonal diversity may have been underestimated. In the small 56-69-year group, the increase in depth fell short of significance, most likely because of low power. Spike-specific TCR breadth and depth rose significantly after two AZD1222 doses compared with day 0 and with MenACWY recipients. Because no day 14 peak-response samples were available, the repertoires could be characterized only after the peak T cell response.

The CDR3 numbers 17 residues from cysteine through phenylalanine. This entry keeps only the CDR3 DNA: 51 bases, framed from base 1. V loses 2 bases, J loses 1 base, and the germline ends lie 18 bases apart. CDR1 SGHNT and CDR2 YYREEE are derived from the germline V gene (reference sequence). The CDR3 regions of human TCRbeta chains were subjected to immunosequencing. Regarding the original processing steps: TCRs in the repertoires were compared against a reference library of SARS-CoV-2-specific TCRs that had been generated with the MIRA antigen-specificity platform. Breadth meant the fraction of unique TCRs that were SARS-CoV-2-associated, whereas depth meant the fraction of total T cells that were SARS-CoV-2-associated. Using the MIRA data, each spike-specific TCR was assigned both to the spike region to which the TCR was reactive and to a CD4 or CD8 class. Log10-transformed breadth and depth values were compared by one-way ANOVA with Sidak's multiple comparisons tests. What TCRdb holds here is the immuneACCESS table cut down to in-frame rearrangements. Part of the clones is not present; checked against another copy, under half of the missing clones reflect an unresolved V gene, and the others are unexplained. That table is the source of V, J and clone size, and D and trimming were worked out from the DNA. The sample has about 270,000 clones on record, around 93% of them singletons. The ten largest clones add up to 0.5% to 0.7% of the sample.

The sequence links TRBV5-4 to TRBJ1-1, and TRBD1 may be the D gene, going by 6 matching bases. This specimen was peripheral blood, taken 28 days after the second AZD1222 dose. The source of this sequence is an adult who received the AZD1222 COVID-19 vaccine. The bases read TGTGCCAGCAGCTTAGCCGCCGGGACACCGACGAACACTGAAGCTTTCTTT. This yields the protein CASSLAAGTPTNTEAFF.